The text below deals with one T cell receptor beta chain. A read error may produce the germline difference seen at one junction end. The data were taken from a study of tumor-infiltrating lymphocytes in oesophageal squamous cell carcinoma. TCRdb called the PCR reads again in MiXCR, with one record for every CDR3 protein. The data contain 9,900 or so distinct CDR3 sequences, around three fifths of them singletons. The CDR3 spans 16 residues. Germline-derived CDR1 and CDR2 are MDHEN and SYDVKM. The sequence came from a female donor with esophageal squamous cell carcinoma. V and J are TRBV28 and TRBJ2-5, with a possible D match to TRBD1 (6 bases). Material: esophageal tumor tissue. CDR3 DNA sequence: TGTGCCAGCAGTCCGAAGGACAGCTCCTATAATTCACCCCTCCACTTC. Amino acid sequence: CASSPKDSSYNSPLHF.